Listed below are T cell receptor beta chains from one sample, sequenced in a study of spatial heterogeneity in lung cancer. TCRdb re-analysed the 5' RACE reads in MiXCR, keeping a single row per CDR3 protein. The sample gives tens of thousands of distinct CDR3 sequences, over 9.5% of which show up once; under 50% is in the top ten. This material consisted of PBMCs, taken at surgery. The receptors originated from a male donor with early-stage non-small cell lung cancer. CDR3s include the opening cysteine and the closing phenylalanine or tryptophan. A D gene is named only where the DNA matches it firmly. The listing skips clone size in some rows; elsewhere it reads once, few, many or a size class.

clone_size: few; d_call: NA; j_call: TRBJ1-1; v_call: TRBV12-3/TRBV12-4; cdr3_aa: CASSLKDPGTEAFF; cdr3_nt: TGTGCCAGCAGTTTAAAGGACCCGGGGACTGAAGCTTTCTTT
clone_size: NA; d_call: TRBD1; j_call: TRBJ1-5; v_call: TRBV12-3/TRBV12-4; cdr3_aa: CASSRTGDGNQPQHF; cdr3_nt: TGTGCCAGCAGTAGGACAGGGGATGGCAATCAGCCCCAGCATTTT
clone_size: many; d_call: TRBD1; j_call: TRBJ1-1; v_call: TRBV7-3; cdr3_aa: CASSPGGRMNTEAFF; cdr3_nt: TGTGCCAGCAGCCCAGGGGGCCGTATGAACACTGAAGCTTTCTTT
clone_size: many; d_call: NA; j_call: TRBJ1-3; v_call: TRBV30; cdr3_aa: CAWSVRVPSGTASGNTIYF; cdr3_nt: TGTGCCTGGAGTGTACGAGTCCCGTCCGGGACGGCCTCTGGAAACACCATATATTTT
clone_size: few; d_call: NA; j_call: TRBJ2-3; v_call: TRBV6-2/TRBV6-3; cdr3_aa: CASSYPGRLIKSDTQYF; cdr3_nt: TGTGCCAGCAGTTACCCCGGGCGCCTCATCAAGTCAGATACGCAGTATTTT
clone_size: few; d_call: TRBD1; j_call: TRBJ2-5; v_call: TRBV7-3; cdr3_aa: CASSQETGGRETQYF; cdr3_nt: TGTGCCAGCAGCCAAGAGACAGGGGGGCGAGAGACCCAGTACTTC
clone_size: few; d_call: TRBD1; j_call: TRBJ1-5; v_call: TRBV5-6; cdr3_aa: CASSGQTGDSNQPQHF; cdr3_nt: TGTGCCAGCAGCGGGCAGACAGGGGATAGCAATCAGCCCCAGCATTTT
clone_size: many; d_call: TRBD1; j_call: TRBJ2-1; v_call: TRBV28; cdr3_aa: CASSYPGQGGYEQFF; cdr3_nt: TGTGCCAGCAGTTACCCGGGACAGGGGGGCTATGAGCAGTTCTTC
clone_size: few; d_call: TRBD1; j_call: TRBJ1-1; v_call: TRBV5-6; cdr3_aa: CASSLVGTGGTEAFF; cdr3_nt: TGTGCCAGCAGCTTGGTCGGGACAGGGGGCACTGAAGCTTTCTTT
clone_size: many; d_call: TRBD1; j_call: TRBJ1-6; v_call: TRBV29-1; cdr3_aa: CSVGTGGDSPLHF; cdr3_nt: TGCAGCGTCGGAACAGGGGGCGATTCACCCCTCCACTTT
clone_size: many; d_call: NA; j_call: TRBJ1-5; v_call: TRBV20-1; cdr3_aa: CSAPGRNNQPQHF; cdr3_nt: TGCAGTGCTCCAGGGCGTAACAATCAGCCCCAGCATTTT
clone_size: few; d_call: TRBD1; j_call: TRBJ1-6; v_call: TRBV30; cdr3_aa: CAWSSGQGALSPLHF; cdr3_nt: TGTGCCTGGAGTTCTGGACAGGGGGCATTGTCACCCCTCCACTTT
clone_size: few; d_call: NA; j_call: TRBJ2-7; v_call: TRBV28; cdr3_aa: CASSLQGRSYEQYF; cdr3_nt: TGTGCCAGCAGTTTGCAGGGGCGTTCCTACGAGCAGTACTTC
clone_size: NA; d_call: NA; j_call: TRBJ2-1; v_call: TRBV2; cdr3_aa: CASSPYRAKPYNEQFF; cdr3_nt: TGTGCCAGCAGTCCTTACAGGGCCAAACCTTACAATGAGCAGTTCTTC
clone_size: many; d_call: TRBD1; j_call: TRBJ2-2; v_call: TRBV6-2/TRBV6-3; cdr3_aa: CASSHRQGRFRNTGELFF; cdr3_nt: TGTGCCAGCAGTCATCGACAGGGGCGTTTTAGAAACACCGGGGAGCTGTTTTTT
clone_size: NA; d_call: NA; j_call: TRBJ2-2; v_call: TRBV9; cdr3_aa: CASSPSQGGNTGELFF; cdr3_nt: TGTGCCAGCAGCCCATCCCAGGGGGGTAACACCGGGGAGCTGTTTTTT
clone_size: many; d_call: TRBD2; j_call: TRBJ2-7; v_call: TRBV20-1; cdr3_aa: CSASSGIGDSYEQYF; cdr3_nt: TGCAGTGCTAGTAGCGGGATAGGGGACTCCTACGAGCAGTACTTC
clone_size: many; d_call: NA; j_call: TRBJ2-5; v_call: TRBV7-9; cdr3_aa: CASSSLRGGQETQYF; cdr3_nt: TGTGCCAGCAGTTCACTCAGGGGAGGGCAAGAGACCCAGTACTTC
clone_size: few; d_call: TRBD1; j_call: TRBJ2-3; v_call: TRBV7-2; cdr3_aa: CASSLAGQGTDTQYF; cdr3_nt: TGTGCCAGCAGCTTAGCAGGACAGGGCACAGATACGCAGTATTTT
clone_size: NA; d_call: TRBD2; j_call: TRBJ2-2; v_call: TRBV6-2/TRBV6-3; cdr3_aa: CASSFGTRPSFGELFF; cdr3_nt: TGTGCCAGCAGTTTTGGGACTAGGCCTTCGTTCGGGGAGCTGTTTTTT
clone_size: many; d_call: NA; j_call: TRBJ1-1; v_call: TRBV29-1; cdr3_aa: CSVVAGIPDAFF; cdr3_nt: TGCAGCGTTGTAGCAGGGATTCCGGACGCTTTCTTT
clone_size: many; d_call: NA; j_call: TRBJ1-5; v_call: TRBV24-1; cdr3_aa: CATSDGARSSNQPQHF; cdr3_nt: TGTGCCACCAGTGATGGGGCCAGGTCAAGCAATCAGCCCCAGCATTTT
clone_size: few; d_call: TRBD1; j_call: TRBJ1-5; v_call: TRBV9; cdr3_aa: CATWGQHDNQPQHF; cdr3_nt: TGTGCCACCTGGGGACAGCATGACAATCAGCCCCAGCATTTT
clone_size: NA; d_call: NA; j_call: TRBJ2-5; v_call: TRBV7-6; cdr3_aa: CASSPVGETQYF; cdr3_nt: TGTGCCAGCAGCCCAGTCGGAGAGACCCAGTACTTC
clone_size: few; d_call: NA; j_call: TRBJ1-4; v_call: TRBV12-3/TRBV12-4; cdr3_aa: CASREGPANEKLFF; cdr3_nt: TGTGCCAGCCGGGAGGGGCCAGCTAATGAAAAACTGTTTTTT
clone_size: NA; d_call: NA; j_call: TRBJ2-5; v_call: TRBV11-2; cdr3_aa: CASSLETQYF; cdr3_nt: TGTGCCAGCAGCTTAGAGACCCAGTACTTC
clone_size: many; d_call: NA; j_call: TRBJ1-1; v_call: TRBV29-1; cdr3_aa: CSVVGYGGWNTEAFF; cdr3_nt: TGCAGCGTTGTCGGCTATGGGGGATGGAACACTGAAGCTTTCTTT
clone_size: NA; d_call: TRBD1; j_call: TRBJ1-4; v_call: TRBV7-6; cdr3_aa: CASRKTGQQEKLFF; cdr3_nt: TGTGCCAGCAGGAAGACAGGGCAACAGGAAAAACTGTTTTTT
clone_size: medium-sized; d_call: TRBD1; j_call: TRBJ2-4; v_call: TRBV20-1; cdr3_aa: CSAKTGGAKNIQYF; cdr3_nt: TGCAGTGCAAAGACAGGGGGCGCCAAAAACATTCAGTACTTC
clone_size: few; d_call: NA; j_call: TRBJ2-5; v_call: TRBV29-1; cdr3_aa: CSGGSARGETQYF; cdr3_nt: TGCAGTGGGGGGAGTGCCCGCGGAGAGACCCAGTACTTC
clone_size: NA; d_call: TRBD1; j_call: TRBJ1-4; v_call: TRBV10-3; cdr3_aa: CAARTGANEKLFF; cdr3_nt: TGTGCCGCCCGGACAGGGGCTAATGAAAAACTGTTTTTT
clone_size: few; d_call: NA; j_call: TRBJ2-7; v_call: TRBV5-1; cdr3_aa: CASSLVGGYEQYF; cdr3_nt: TGCGCCAGCAGCTTGGTCGGCGGCTACGAGCAGTACTTC
clone_size: many; d_call: NA; j_call: TRBJ1-2; v_call: TRBV7-2; cdr3_aa: CASSRGHFYGYTF; cdr3_nt: TGTGCCAGCAGCCGGGGACACTTCTATGGCTACACCTTC
clone_size: NA; d_call: TRBD1; j_call: TRBJ1-5; v_call: TRBV20-1; cdr3_aa: CSARDPRTGGDPSNQPQHF; cdr3_nt: TGCAGTGCTAGAGATCCGAGGACAGGGGGAGATCCCTCCAATCAGCCCCAGCATTTT
clone_size: few; d_call: NA; j_call: TRBJ1-5; v_call: TRBV27; cdr3_aa: CASSLYQDQPQHF; cdr3_nt: TGTGCCAGCAGTTTGTACCAAGATCAGCCCCAGCATTTT
clone_size: NA; d_call: NA; j_call: TRBJ1-5; v_call: TRBV2; cdr3_aa: CASRLDNQPQHF; cdr3_nt: TGTGCCAGCAGGCTAGACAATCAGCCCCAGCATTTT
clone_size: few; d_call: NA; j_call: TRBJ1-1; v_call: TRBV28; cdr3_aa: CASSLEWATEAFF; cdr3_nt: TGTGCCAGCAGTTTAGAATGGGCCACTGAAGCTTTCTTT
clone_size: few; d_call: NA; j_call: TRBJ2-6; v_call: TRBV27; cdr3_aa: CASSLSSRVAGANVLTF; cdr3_nt: TGTGCCAGCAGTTTATCCTCTAGGGTGGCGGGGGCCAACGTCCTGACTTTC
clone_size: many; d_call: NA; j_call: TRBJ2-1; v_call: TRBV10-1; cdr3_aa: CAESGISSYNEQFF; cdr3_nt: TGCGCGGAATCGGGGATTAGCTCCTACAATGAGCAGTTCTTC
clone_size: few; d_call: TRBD1; j_call: TRBJ1-6; v_call: TRBV4-3; cdr3_aa: CASSQDPGGGSSPLHF; cdr3_nt: TGCGCCAGCAGCCAAGATCCAGGGGGCGGGAGTTCACCCCTCCACTTT
clone_size: NA; d_call: NA; j_call: TRBJ2-3; v_call: TRBV20-1; cdr3_aa: CSASPARHGTDTQYF; cdr3_nt: TGCAGTGCTAGTCCTGCACGACATGGAACAGATACGCAGTATTTT
clone_size: few; d_call: TRBD2; j_call: TRBJ2-3; v_call: TRBV28; cdr3_aa: CATRTSGMSDTQYF; cdr3_nt: TGTGCCACTCGGACTAGCGGGATGTCAGATACGCAGTATTTT